This TCR beta chain emerged from a study of graft-versus-host responses after intestinal transplantation. As for the study in general: Each patient got anti-thymocyte globulin induction, then tacrolimus and steroids for about 3 years.

Only in-frame clones appear in the TCRdb table, and some are missing; sequencing was by immunoSEQ multiplex PCR. The sample has 70,000 or so clones; approximately 84% are singletons. The study's findings and limits: Investigators detected GvH clones in recipient marrow, with some emerging earlier in ileum or blood. Association was observed between peak circulating GvH clone levels and early post-transplant HvG declines.

The CDR3 contains 16 residues. The germline V gene has CDR1 MNHEY and CDR2 SVGAGI. V gave up 2 bases and J gave up 8 bases; unmatched junction bases: 13. For this clone: Its target is not known.

This TCR derives from a human donor who was the organ donor for an intestinal transplant. V usage is TRBV6-5 and J usage is TRBJ2-3; 7 bases are a match to TRBD1. The source material was unstimulated CD4+ T cells sorted from spleen or lymph node cells, sampled before transplant. CDR3 amino acids: CASSYGQGENRGTQYF. The CDR3 nucleotides are TGTGCCAGCAGTTACGGGCAGGGAGAGAACAGGGGTACGCAGTATTTT.